The subject of this entry is one T cell receptor beta chain. Its antigen is not known. The sample is drawn from a study of post-analysis software for immune sequencing data. Study-level results: With TRBV5-6, TRBV5-1 and TRBV20-1 included, five TRBV segments were more frequent in patients than in controls.

Unique-molecular-identifier-tagged TCR beta cDNA libraries were used. MiXCR was run by TCRdb on the PCR reads, yielding one entry per CDR3 protein. The sample records some 690,000 distinct CDR3 sequences, 55% to 60% being singletons. Deletions cut 0 bases from V and 5 bases from J, with 14 bases between. CDR1 is SGHAT, CDR2 FQNNGV, per germline. This CDR3 spans 16 amino acids. Sequencing was performed on blood. The rearrangement joins TRBV11-2 to TRBJ2-1; D is undetermined. The receptor was derived from a girl aged 2 to 10 with multiple sclerosis. The CDR3 is CASSLEFPGQHNEQFF. For the CDR3, the DNA is TGTGCCAGCAGCTTAGAATTCCCTGGGCAGCACAATGAGCAGTTCTTC.